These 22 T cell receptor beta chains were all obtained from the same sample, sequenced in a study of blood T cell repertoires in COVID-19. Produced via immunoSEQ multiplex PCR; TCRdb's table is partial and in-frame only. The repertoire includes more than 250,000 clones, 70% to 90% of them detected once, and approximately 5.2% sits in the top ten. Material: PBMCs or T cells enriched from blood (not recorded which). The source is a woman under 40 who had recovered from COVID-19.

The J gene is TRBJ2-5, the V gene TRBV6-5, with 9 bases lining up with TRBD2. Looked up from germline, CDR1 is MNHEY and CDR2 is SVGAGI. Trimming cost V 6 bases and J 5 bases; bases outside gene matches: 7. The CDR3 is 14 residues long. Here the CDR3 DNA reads TGTGCCAGCAGCTCCGCGGGGGGGCTGGAGACCCAGTACTTC. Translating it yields CASSSAGGLETQYF.

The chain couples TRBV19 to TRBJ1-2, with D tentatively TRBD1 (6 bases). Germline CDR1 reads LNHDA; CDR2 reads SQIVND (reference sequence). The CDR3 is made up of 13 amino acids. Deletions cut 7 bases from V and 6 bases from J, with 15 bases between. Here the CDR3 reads CASTYGGADGYTF. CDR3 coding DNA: TGTGCCAGTACGTATGGGGGCGCTGATGGCTACACCTTC.

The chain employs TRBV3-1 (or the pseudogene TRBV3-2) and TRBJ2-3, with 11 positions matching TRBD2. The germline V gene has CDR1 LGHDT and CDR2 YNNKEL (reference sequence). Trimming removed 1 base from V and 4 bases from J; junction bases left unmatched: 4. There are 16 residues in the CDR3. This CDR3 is CASSQGVAGGPDTQYF. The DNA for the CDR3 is TGTGCCAGCAGCCAAGGTGTAGCGGGGGGGCCAGATACGCAGTATTTT.

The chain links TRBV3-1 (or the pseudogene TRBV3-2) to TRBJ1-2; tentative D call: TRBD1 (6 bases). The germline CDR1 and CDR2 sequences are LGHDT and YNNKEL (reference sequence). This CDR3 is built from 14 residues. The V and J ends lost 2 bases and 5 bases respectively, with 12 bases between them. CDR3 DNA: TGTGCCAGCAGCCAAATAAACAGGGCATATGGCTACACCTTC. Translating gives CASSQINRAYGYTF.

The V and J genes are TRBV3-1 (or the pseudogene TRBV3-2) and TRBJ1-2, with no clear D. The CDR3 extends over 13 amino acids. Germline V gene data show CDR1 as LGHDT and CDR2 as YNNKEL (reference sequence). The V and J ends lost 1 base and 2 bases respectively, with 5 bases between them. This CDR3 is CASSQVANYGYTF. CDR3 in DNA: TGTGCCAGCAGCCAAGTGGCAAACTATGGCTACACCTTC.

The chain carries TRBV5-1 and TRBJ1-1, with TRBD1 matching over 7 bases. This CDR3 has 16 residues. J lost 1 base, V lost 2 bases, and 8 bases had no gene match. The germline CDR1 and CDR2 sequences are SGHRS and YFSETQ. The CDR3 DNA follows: TGCGCCAGCAGCTTCGTCAAGGGGGCCGGGAACACTGAAGCTTTCTTT. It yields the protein CASSFVKGAGNTEAFF.

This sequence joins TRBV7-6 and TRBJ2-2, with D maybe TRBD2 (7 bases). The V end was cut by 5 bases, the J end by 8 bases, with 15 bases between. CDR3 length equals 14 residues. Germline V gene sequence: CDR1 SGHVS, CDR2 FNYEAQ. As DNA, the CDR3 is TGTGCCAGCAGCCAACCGGGGGGCTCTGGGGAGCTGTTTTTT. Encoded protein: CASSQPGGSGELFF.

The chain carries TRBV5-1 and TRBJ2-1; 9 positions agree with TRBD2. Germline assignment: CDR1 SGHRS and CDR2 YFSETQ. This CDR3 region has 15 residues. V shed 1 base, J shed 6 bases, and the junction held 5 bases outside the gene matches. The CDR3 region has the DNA TGCGCCAGCAGCTTGTGGCGCGGGGGGGTCAATGAGCAGTTCTTC. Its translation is CASSLWRGGVNEQFF.

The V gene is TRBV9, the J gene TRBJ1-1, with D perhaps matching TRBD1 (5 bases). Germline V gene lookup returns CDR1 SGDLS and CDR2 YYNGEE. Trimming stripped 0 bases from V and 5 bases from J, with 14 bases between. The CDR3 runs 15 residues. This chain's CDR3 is CASSVDPQGGTEAFF. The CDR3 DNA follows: TGTGCCAGCAGCGTAGATCCCCAGGGCGGTACTGAAGCTTTCTTT. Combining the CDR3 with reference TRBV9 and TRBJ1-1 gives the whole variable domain DSGVTQTPKHLITATGQRVTLRCSPRSGDLSVYWYQQSLDQGLQFLIQYYNGEERAKGNILERFSAQQFPDLHSELNLSSLELGDSALYFCASSVDPQGGTEAFFGQGTRLTVV.

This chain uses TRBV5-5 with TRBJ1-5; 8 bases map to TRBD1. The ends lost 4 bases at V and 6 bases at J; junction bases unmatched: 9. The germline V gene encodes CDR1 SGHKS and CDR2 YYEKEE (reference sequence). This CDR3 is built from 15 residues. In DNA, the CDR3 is TGTGCCAGCAGCGGACAGGGCGAGGCGAGTCAGCCCCAGCATTTT. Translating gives CASSGQGEASQPQHF. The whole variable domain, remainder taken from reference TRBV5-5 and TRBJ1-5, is DAGVTQSPTHLIKTRGQQVTLRCSPISGHKSVSWYQQVLGQGPQFIFQYYEKEERGRGNFPDRFSARQFPNYSSELNVNALLLGDSALYLCASSGQGEASQPQHFGDGTRLSIL.

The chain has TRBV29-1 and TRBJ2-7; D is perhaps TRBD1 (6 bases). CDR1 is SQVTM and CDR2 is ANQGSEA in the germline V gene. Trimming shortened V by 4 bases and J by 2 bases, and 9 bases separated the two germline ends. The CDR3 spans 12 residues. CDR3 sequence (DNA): TGCAGCGTTGTACGGGACACCTACGAGCAGTACTTC. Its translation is CSVVRDTYEQYF.

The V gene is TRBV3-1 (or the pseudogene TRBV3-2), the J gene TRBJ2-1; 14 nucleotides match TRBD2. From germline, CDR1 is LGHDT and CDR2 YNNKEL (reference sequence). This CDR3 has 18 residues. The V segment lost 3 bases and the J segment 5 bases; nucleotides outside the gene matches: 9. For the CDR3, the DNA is TGTGCCAGCAGCCACACTATAGGACTAGCGGGGGGACACAATGAGCAGTTCTTC. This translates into CASSHTIGLAGGHNEQFF.

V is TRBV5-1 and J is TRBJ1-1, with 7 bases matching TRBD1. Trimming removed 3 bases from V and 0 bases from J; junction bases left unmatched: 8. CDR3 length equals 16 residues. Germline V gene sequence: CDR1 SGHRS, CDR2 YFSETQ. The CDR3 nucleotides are TGCGCCAGCAGCTCCGGTACAGGGGTGATGAACACTGAAGCTTTCTTT. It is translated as CASSSGTGVMNTEAFF.

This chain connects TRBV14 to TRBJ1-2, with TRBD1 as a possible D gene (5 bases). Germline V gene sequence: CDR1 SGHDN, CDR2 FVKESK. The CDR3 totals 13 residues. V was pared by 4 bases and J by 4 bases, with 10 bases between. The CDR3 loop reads CASSPDRSYGYTF. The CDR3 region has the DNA TGTGCCAGCAGCCCCGACAGAAGCTATGGCTACACCTTC. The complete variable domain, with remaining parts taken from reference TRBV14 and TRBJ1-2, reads EAGVTQFPSHSVIEKGQTVTLRCDPISGHDNLYWYRRVMGKEIKFLLHFVKESKQDESGMPNNRFLAERTGGTYSTLKVQPAELEDSGVYFCASSPDRSYGYTFGSGTRLTVV.

CDR3 region: CASDRGNQPQHF. The CDR3 DNA reads as TGTGCCAGCGACAGGGGGAATCAGCCCCAGCATTTT. V gene TRBV2 combines with J gene TRBJ1-5, with 9 positions matching TRBD1. The CDR3 is 12 residues long. Per germline, CDR1 SNHLY and CDR2 FYNNEI. Germline trimming cut 8 bases from V and 4 bases from J; bases unmatched to any gene: 0.

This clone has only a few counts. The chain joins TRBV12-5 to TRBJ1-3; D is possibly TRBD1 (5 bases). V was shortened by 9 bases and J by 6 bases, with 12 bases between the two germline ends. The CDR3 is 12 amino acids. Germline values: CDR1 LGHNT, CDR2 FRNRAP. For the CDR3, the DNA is TGTGCTAGCCTCGGGGGACTAAACACCATATATTTT. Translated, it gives CASLGGLNTIYF.

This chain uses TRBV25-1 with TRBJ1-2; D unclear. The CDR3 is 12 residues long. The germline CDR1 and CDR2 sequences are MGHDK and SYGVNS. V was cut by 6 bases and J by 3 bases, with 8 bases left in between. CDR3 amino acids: CASRGGDYGYTF. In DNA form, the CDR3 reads TGTGCCAGCAGAGGCGGGGACTATGGCTACACCTTC.

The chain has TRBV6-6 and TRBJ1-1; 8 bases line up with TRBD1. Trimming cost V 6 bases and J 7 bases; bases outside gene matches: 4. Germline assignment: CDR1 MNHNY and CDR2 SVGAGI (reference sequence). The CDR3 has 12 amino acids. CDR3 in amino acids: CASSPGGDEAFF. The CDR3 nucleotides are TGTGCCAGCAGCCCAGGGGGCGATGAAGCTTTCTTT.

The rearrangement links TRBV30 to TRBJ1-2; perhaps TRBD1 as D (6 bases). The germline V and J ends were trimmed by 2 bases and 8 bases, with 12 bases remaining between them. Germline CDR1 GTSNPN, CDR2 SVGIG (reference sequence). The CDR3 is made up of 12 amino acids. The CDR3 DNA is TGTGCCTGGAGTCCCCGGACAGCGGGCTACACCTTC. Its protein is CAWSPRTAGYTF.

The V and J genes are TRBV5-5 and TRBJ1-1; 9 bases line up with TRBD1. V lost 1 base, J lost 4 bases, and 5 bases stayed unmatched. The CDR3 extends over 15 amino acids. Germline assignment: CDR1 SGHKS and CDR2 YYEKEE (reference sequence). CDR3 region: CASSLRTGESTEAFF. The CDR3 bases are TGTGCCAGCAGCTTGAGGACAGGGGAAAGCACTGAAGCTTTCTTT.

For the CDR3, the DNA is TGCGCCAGCAGCTTGGTCCAGGGGGTTGGCTATGAGCAGTTCTTC. This translates into CASSLVQGVGYEQFF. The chain couples TRBV5-1 to TRBJ2-1; TRBD1 matches at 7 bases. V lost 0 bases, J lost 8 bases, and 8 bases stayed unmatched. This CDR3 is 15 amino acids long. CDR1 is SGHRS, CDR2 YFSETQ, per germline. Complete variable domain (other parts from reference TRBV5-1 and TRBJ2-1): KAGVTQTPRYLIKTRGQQVTLSCSPISGHRSVSWYQQTPGQGLQFLFEYFSETQRNKGNFPGRFSGRQFSNSRSEMNVSTLELGDSALYLCASSLVQGVGYEQFFGPGTRLTVL.

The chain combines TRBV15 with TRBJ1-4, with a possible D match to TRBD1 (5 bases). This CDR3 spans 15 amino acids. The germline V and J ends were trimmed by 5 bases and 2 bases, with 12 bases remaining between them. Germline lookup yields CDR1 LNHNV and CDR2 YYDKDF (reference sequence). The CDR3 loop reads CATSPRKGTNEKLFF. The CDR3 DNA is TGTGCCACCAGCCCCAGGAAGGGGACTAATGAAAAACTGTTTTTT.